What follows are 19 T cell receptor beta chains derived from one specimen sequenced in a study of cytomegalovirus exposure and HLA in healthy donors (dated by TCRdb to 2016 to 2017). Receptors were amplified or captured by the immunoSEQ multiplex PCR assay. The multiplex PCR relied on a mix of 60 forward primers for TCR Vbeta segments and 13 reverse primers for TCR Jbeta segments. TCRdb's version of the immuneACCESS table is confined to in-frame rearrangements and falls short of the full clone set. An unresolved V gene accounts for under half of the shortfall where checked; the remainder is of unknown origin. Recorded for this sample are fewer than 140,000 clones; 75% of them occurred a single time. Of the sample, 2% to 2.5% falls within the top ten clones. Input material: PBMCs. These receptors originate from a man aged 35 to 55 in good health and CMV-seronegative.

V is TRBV7-9 and J is TRBJ1-3; 7 nucleotides agree with TRBD1. Per the germline V gene, CDR1 is SEHNR and CDR2 is FQNEAQ (reference sequence). This CDR3 has 16 residues. The trim removed 5 bases at V and 2 bases at J, leaving 9 bases unmatched. CDR3 in DNA: TGTGCCAGCAGCGGCCAGGGGACAGCGGCTGGAAACACCATATATTTT. It specifies CASSGQGTAAGNTIYF.

This chain uses TRBV5-1 with TRBJ2-5; D is perhaps TRBD2 (5 bases). Trimming pared 2 bases from V and 3 bases from J, leaving 8 bases between. The germline CDR1 and CDR2 sequences are SGHRS and YFSETQ. This CDR3 has 13 amino acids. CDR3 loop: CASSFNGEETQYF. CDR3 coding DNA: TGCGCCAGCAGCTTTAACGGGGAAGAGACCCAGTACTTC.

The chain joins TRBV5-8 to TRBJ1-5; D not certain. The ends were cut back, 1 base at V and 0 bases at J, with 17 bases in the middle. Germline CDR1 reads SGHTS; CDR2 reads YDEGEE. This CDR3 comprises 18 residues. CDR3 amino acids: CASSLRGFEGTSNQPQHF. For the CDR3, the DNA is TGTGCCAGCAGCTTGCGTGGCTTTGAGGGTACTAGCAATCAGCCCCAGCATTTT. Together with reference TRBV5-8 and TRBJ1-5, the CDR3 gives the full variable domain: EAGVTQSPTHLIKTRGQQATLRCSPISGHTSVYWYQQALGLGLQFLLWYDEGEERNRGNFPPRFSGRQFPNYSSELNVNALELEDSALYLCASSLRGFEGTSNQPQHFGDGTRLSIL.

The V and J genes are TRBV12-2 and TRBJ1-2. TRBV12-2 is a pseudogene. This CDR3 region has 13 residues. CDR3 bases: TGTGCAAGTCGCTTGAGGGTATACTATGGCTACACCTTC. Residues: CASRLRVYYGYTF.

The table lists this clone with a few counts. The chain is built from TRBV29-1 and TRBJ2-1, with TRBD2 matching 9 bases. J was trimmed by 6 bases and V by 0 bases; bases with no gene match: 6. Per the germline V gene, CDR1 is SQVTM and CDR2 is ANQGSEA. The CDR3 extends over 15 amino acids. The CDR3 loop reads CSVEDPDSGGNEQFF. CDR3 DNA sequence: TGCAGCGTTGAAGATCCGGATAGCGGGGGCAATGAGCAGTTCTTC.

The chain joins TRBV18 to TRBJ1-3, with 8 bases aligning to TRBD1. The germline V gene encodes CDR1 KGHSH and CDR2 LQKENI. The trim removed 4 bases at V and 2 bases at J, leaving 4 bases unmatched. The length of the CDR3 is 15 residues. The CDR3 DNA is TGTGCCAGCTCACGTGACAGGGGCACTGGAAACACCATATATTTT. It encodes CASSRDRGTGNTIYF.

The chain is built from TRBV7-3 and TRBJ2-3, with D possibly matching TRBD2 (6 bases). The CDR3 has 13 amino acids. The V end was cut by 8 bases, the J end by 2 bases, with 11 bases between. Germline-derived CDR1 and CDR2 are SGHTA and FQGTGA. CDR3 nucleotide sequence: TGTGCCAGCGGGCGGGGTGCCACAGATACGCAGTATTTT. The encoded protein is CASGRGATDTQYF.

The V call is TRBV6-5, the J call TRBJ1-5; D is unresolved. This CDR3 has 15 residues. V was trimmed by 5 bases and J by 0 bases, leaving 11 bases between them. Germline CDR1 is MNHEY and CDR2 is SVGAGI. DNA for the CDR3: TGTGCCAGCAGTAGTGACGGGGATAGCAATCAGCCCCAGCATTTT. It is translated as CASSSDGDSNQPQHF.

The chain carries TRBV23-1 and TRBJ2-6; 7 positions agree with TRBD1. TRBV23-1 is identified as an open reading frame with a role that is uncertain. This CDR3 is built from 18 residues. Trimming at V came to 0 bases and at J to 0 bases, leaving 5 bases not matched to a gene. The CDR3 nucleotides read TGCGCCAGCAGTCAATCGGCAGGGGGTTGCTCTGGGGCCAACGTCCTGACTTTC. This sequence encodes CASSQSAGGCSGANVLTF.

The J gene is TRBJ2-3, the V gene TRBV18; no definite D call. V lost 5 bases, J lost 2 bases, and 14 bases lay in between. Germline V gene sequence: CDR1 KGHSH, CDR2 LQKENI. CDR3 length: 15 residues. CDR3 in amino acids: CASSKSVPLTDTQYF. As DNA, the CDR3 is TGTGCCAGCTCAAAATCGGTCCCCCTCACAGATACGCAGTATTTT.

The J gene is TRBJ2-1, the V gene TRBV5-4; TRBD2 aligns across 9 bases. Per germline, CDR1 SGHNT and CDR2 YYREEE (reference sequence). CDR3 size: 16 residues. Unmatched junction bases numbered 11, after V lost 3 bases and J lost 7 bases. CDR3: CASSSGGTSNLNEQFF. The DNA for the CDR3 is TGTGCCAGCAGCTCCGGCGGGACTAGCAACTTGAATGAGCAGTTCTTC.

This chain links TRBV5-4 with TRBJ2-5, with a weak D call TRBD1 (6 bases). CDR1 SGHNT and CDR2 YYREEE come from the germline V gene (reference sequence). The CDR3 runs to 14 residues. V lost 3 bases, J lost 2 bases, and 11 bases lay in between. The CDR3 DNA is TGTGCCAGCAGCTCGGGACAACTTCAAGAGACCCAGTACTTC. This encodes CASSSGQLQETQYF.

The V gene is TRBV9, the J gene TRBJ2-3, with 8 positions matching TRBD2. This CDR3 has 14 amino acids. CDR1 and CDR2 (germline): SGDLS, YYNGEE. J was trimmed by 4 bases and V by 7 bases; bases with no gene match: 8. CDR3 sequence: CASAEVAGSDTQYF. The CDR3 region has the DNA TGTGCCAGCGCGGAAGTAGCGGGGTCAGATACGCAGTATTTT.

The CDR3 nucleotides read TGTGCCAGCAGCTTGAAGGACGGGGGGCCGAAATTCCCTACTAACTATGGCTACACCTTC. Its protein product is CASSLKDGGPKFPTNYGYTF. The chain uses TRBV5-4 and TRBJ1-2; tentative D call: TRBD1 (6 bases). Germline CDR1 is SGHNT and CDR2 is YYREEE (reference sequence). CDR3 length equals 20 residues. V lost 1 base and J 0 bases, leaving 25 bases between the germline ends.

The chain has TRBV2 and TRBJ2-1, with unresolved D. The V and J ends lost 7 bases and 8 bases respectively, with 18 bases between them. CDR3 length equals 14 residues. The germline CDR1 and CDR2 sequences are SNHLY and FYNNEI. CDR3 sequence: CASNPAALLDEQFF. CDR3 coding DNA: TGTGCCAGCAATCCGGCGGCCCTTTTGGATGAGCAGTTCTTC.

The CDR3 protein is CASSVLGQNQFRANVLTF. The CDR3 nucleotides are TGTGCCAGCAGCGTACTGGGACAGAACCAATTTAGGGCCAACGTCCTGACTTTC. This sequence joins TRBV5-4 and TRBJ2-6, with 7 bases fitting TRBD1. The germline V gene has CDR1 SGHNT and CDR2 YYREEE (reference sequence). J gave up 5 bases and V 4 bases, and 15 bases lay outside the gene matches. The CDR3 spans 18 residues.

In its sample, this clone was seen a few times. The J gene is TRBJ2-7, the V gene TRBV19; 7 positions agree with TRBD2. V lost 3 bases, J lost 8 bases, and 13 bases stayed unmatched. The CDR3 has 15 residues. The germline gives CDR1 LNHDA, CDR2 SQIVND (reference sequence). CDR3 in DNA: TGTGCCAGTAGTATGATGGGGGAGGGTTTGGTTAAGCAGTACTTC. This gives the protein CASSMMGEGLVKQYF. Together with reference TRBV19 and TRBJ2-7, the CDR3 gives the full variable domain: DGGITQSPKYLFRKEGQNVTLSCEQNLNHDAMYWYRQDPGQGLRLIYYSQIVNDFQKGDIAEGYSVSREKKESFPLTVTSAQKNPTAFYLCASSMMGEGLVKQYFGPGTRLTVT.

This clone was counted between two and nine times. J is TRBJ1-5 and V is TRBV6-1, with D perhaps TRBD1 (5 bases). Trimming cost V 0 bases and J 6 bases, with 6 bases left between them. The CDR3 has 13 residues. Germline values: CDR1 MNHNS, CDR2 SASEGT. The CDR3 loop is CASSEADSQPQHF. In DNA form, the CDR3 reads TGTGCCAGCAGTGAAGCCGACAGTCAGCCCCAGCATTTT.

This clone was detected a few times. The chain joins TRBV15 to TRBJ1-5; D perhaps matches TRBD1 (6 bases). Germline-derived CDR1 and CDR2 are LNHNV and YYDKDF (reference sequence). Trimming took 7 bases from V and 8 from J, leaving 15 bases between them. The CDR3 spans 13 residues. CDR3 region: CATTAGRGKPQHF. The CDR3 region has the DNA TGTGCCACCACCGCGGGTAGGGGGAAGCCCCAGCATTTT. The variable domain in full, completed from reference TRBV15 and TRBJ1-5, reads DAMVIQNPRYQVTQFGKPVTLSCSQTLNHNVMYWYQQKSSQAPKLLFHYYDKDFNNEADTPDNFQSRRPNTSFCFLDIRSPGLGDTAMYLCATTAGRGKPQHFGDGTRLSIL.